The TCR beta chain under discussion was sequenced for a study of cytotoxic CD8 clonotypes in ibrutinib-treated CLL. Depth targeted 1 in 200,000 to 1 in 1 million T cells, averaging around 9.5x coverage per clonotype. TCRdb's table, derived via immunoSEQ multiplex PCR, lists solely in-frame clones and lacks some. This sample has nearly 300,000 clones, with 60% to 80% found just once. Germline V gives CDR1 MGHRA, CDR2 YSYEKL. V lost 4 bases, J lost 0 bases, and 16 bases lay in between. The CDR3 has 17 amino acids. Genomic DNA in an amount of approximately 2.2 micrograms was extracted from cryopreserved PBMCs and used for the preparation of TCR beta libraries.

This receptor was obtained from a human donor with chronic lymphocytic leukemia. The chain is built from TRBV4-1 and TRBJ2-1, with D uncertain. The sample consisted of PBMCs, taken at disease progression, from a patient treated with ibrutinib. In DNA form, the CDR3 reads TGCGCCAGCAGCCTGGTTTGGCCCGGCCCCTCCTACAATGAGCAGTTCTTC. It is translated as CASSLVWPGPSYNEQFF.